Sequencing of this TCR beta chain was carried out in a study of T cell repertoires in cytomegalovirus infection. Study-wide background: TCR beta signatures that were public indicated CMV infection and matching HLA type.

TCRdb reprocessed the reads with MiXCR, giving one entry per CDR3 protein. The table lists 200,000 to 300,000 distinct CDR3 sequences, roughly an eighth of them singletons. Germline CDR1 and CDR2: MDHEN and SYDVKM. Between the trimmed V and J ends, which lost 2 bases and 3 bases, there was a span of 14 bases. The CDR3 has 16 amino acids. This clonotype was picked up many times. Its specificity is unknown. Study observations and caveats: HLA-C-restricted TCR beta clonotypes specific for CMV led the ex vivo response.

The receptor comes from a human donor in good health (CMV status not recorded). Some clones in this sample may be carry-over from other donors' samples. This chain connects TRBV28 to TRBJ1-5; D is possibly TRBD1 (6 bases). Sample: PBMCs. CDR3: CASSLINRVVNQPQHF. The CDR3 DNA reads as TGTGCCAGCAGTTTAATTAACAGGGTGGTCAATCAGCCCCAGCATTTT.